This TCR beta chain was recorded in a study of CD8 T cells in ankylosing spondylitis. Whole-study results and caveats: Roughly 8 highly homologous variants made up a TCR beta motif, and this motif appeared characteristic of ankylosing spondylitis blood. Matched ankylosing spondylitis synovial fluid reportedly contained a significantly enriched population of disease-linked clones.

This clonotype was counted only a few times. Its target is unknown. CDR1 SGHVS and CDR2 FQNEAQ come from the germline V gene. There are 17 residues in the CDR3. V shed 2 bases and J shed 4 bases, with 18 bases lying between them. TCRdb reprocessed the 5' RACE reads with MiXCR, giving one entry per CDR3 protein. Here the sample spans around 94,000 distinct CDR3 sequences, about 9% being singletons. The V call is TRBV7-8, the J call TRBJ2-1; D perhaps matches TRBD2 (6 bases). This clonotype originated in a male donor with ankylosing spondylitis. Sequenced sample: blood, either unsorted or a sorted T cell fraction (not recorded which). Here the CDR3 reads CASSLRVAGSGYNEQFF. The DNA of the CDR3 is TGTGCCAGCAGCTTACGGGTCGCGGGGTCGGGGTACAATGAGCAGTTCTTC.